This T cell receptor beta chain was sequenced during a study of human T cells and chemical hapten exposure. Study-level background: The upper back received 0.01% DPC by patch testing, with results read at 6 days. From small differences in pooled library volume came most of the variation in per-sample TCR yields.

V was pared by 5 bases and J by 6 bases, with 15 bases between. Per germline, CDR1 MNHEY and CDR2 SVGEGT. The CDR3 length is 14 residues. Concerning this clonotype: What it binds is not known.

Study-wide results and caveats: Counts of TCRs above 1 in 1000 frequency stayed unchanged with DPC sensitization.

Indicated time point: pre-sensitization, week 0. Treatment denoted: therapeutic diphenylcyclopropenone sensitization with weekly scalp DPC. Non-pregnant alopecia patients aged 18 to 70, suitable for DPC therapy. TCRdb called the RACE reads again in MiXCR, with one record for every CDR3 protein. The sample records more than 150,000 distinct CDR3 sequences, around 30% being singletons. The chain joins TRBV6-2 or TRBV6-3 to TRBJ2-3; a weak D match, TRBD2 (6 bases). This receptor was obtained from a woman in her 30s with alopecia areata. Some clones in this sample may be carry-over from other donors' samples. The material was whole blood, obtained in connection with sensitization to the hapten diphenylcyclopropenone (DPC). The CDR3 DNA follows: TGTGCCAGCAGTCCCGGCGGCGGGGAGGATACGCAGTATTTT. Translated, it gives CASSPGGGEDTQYF.